This passage covers 14 T cell receptor beta chains from one sample sequenced in a study of blood T cell repertoires in COVID-19. Some clones are missing from TCRdb's copy, which holds only in-frame ones; the method was immunoSEQ multiplex PCR. The profile shows some 69,000 clones, about 88% of them singletons. The material sequenced was peripheral blood. All receptors derive from a man in his 60s with acute or convalescent COVID-19.

V usage is TRBV5-6 and J usage is TRBJ2-1, with 9 positions matching TRBD1. V lost 5 bases and J lost 7; bases outside the gene matches: 10. Germline V CDR1 and CDR2: SGHDT, YYEEEE. The CDR3 runs 15 residues. The CDR3 protein is CASSYTGQGRNEQFF. The DNA for the CDR3 is TGTGCCAGCAGTTACACGGGACAGGGTCGGAATGAGCAGTTCTTC.

This chain joins TRBV27 and TRBJ2-2, with TRBD2 matching 10 bases. V lost 5 bases, J lost 4 bases, and 10 bases stayed unmatched. The germline CDR1 and CDR2 sequences are MNHEY and SMNVEV (reference sequence). There are 17 residues in the CDR3. This CDR3 is CASSPQRGGHGTGELFF. The DNA of the CDR3 is TGTGCCAGCAGTCCTCAGCGGGGGGGCCACGGCACCGGGGAGCTGTTTTTT.

The J gene is TRBJ2-2, the V gene TRBV11-2, with 15 bases fitting TRBD2. CDR1 and CDR2 from the germline V gene are SGHAT and FQNNGV. The CDR3 contains 18 residues. V shed 5 bases and J 0 bases; nucleotides not matched to a gene: 4. Written as DNA, the CDR3 is TGTGCCAGCAGCCCCGGGACTAGCGGGGGGACGAACACCGGGGAGCTGTTTTTT. It is translated as CASSPGTSGGTNTGELFF.

This rearrangement joins TRBV7-2 to TRBJ2-2; TRBD1 aligns across 11 bases. Trimming cost V 4 bases and J 5 bases; bases outside gene matches: 12. Germline CDR1 reads SGHTA; CDR2 reads FQGNSA. The CDR3 extends over 18 amino acids. CDR3 amino acids: CASSSRLGTGGSTGELFF. For the CDR3, the DNA is TGTGCCAGCAGCTCAAGACTCGGGACAGGGGGGTCGACCGGGGAGCTGTTTTTT.

J is TRBJ1-6 and V is TRBV27, with D tentatively TRBD1 (6 bases). The CDR3 runs to 17 residues. CDR1 and CDR2 from the germline V gene are MNHEY and SMNVEV (reference sequence). V was shortened by 3 bases and J by 13 bases, with 25 bases between the two germline ends. The CDR3 protein is CASSFRALGRGYAPLHF. CDR3 coding DNA: TGTGCCAGCAGTTTTAGGGCGTTGGGCAGGGGCTACGCGCCCCTCCACTTT.

CDR3 coding DNA: TGTGCCAGTAGTATCTCTTTGGGGCCTGAAGCTTTCTTT. Protein product: CASSISLGPEAFF. V usage is TRBV19 and J usage is TRBJ1-1, with a weak D call TRBD1 (5 bases). The CDR3 loop spans 13 amino acids. The germline gives CDR1 LNHDA, CDR2 SQIVND (reference sequence). V gave up 3 bases and J gave up 6 bases, with 11 bases separating them.

This clone has just one count. This chain joins TRBV2 and TRBJ1-2, with TRBD1 matching over 9 bases. The CDR3 runs to 14 residues. Germline CDR1 reads SNHLY; CDR2 reads FYNNEI. V lost 6 bases, J lost 4 bases, and 6 bases stayed unmatched. The CDR3 spells CASRGTGSGYGYTF. The CDR3 region has the DNA TGTGCCAGCAGAGGGACAGGGTCCGGCTATGGCTACACCTTC.

The rearrangement joins TRBV13 to TRBJ1-5; unclear D gene. Trimming took 4 bases from V and 5 from J, leaving 15 bases between them. CDR1 and CDR2 (germline): PRHDT, FYEKMQ (reference sequence). The CDR3 covers 15 residues. CDR3 loop: CASSSSQLADQPQHF. The CDR3 DNA is TGTGCCAGCAGCTCCTCCCAGTTAGCAGATCAGCCCCAGCATTTT.

The table lists this clone with a count of one. This sequence joins TRBV6-6 and TRBJ1-2; 8 bases are shared with TRBD1. The CDR3 consists of 14 residues. V shed 7 bases and J 7 bases; nucleotides not matched to a gene: 11. Germline V gives CDR1 MNHNY, CDR2 SVGAGI (reference sequence). The CDR3 region is CASTLRETGGGYTF. The CDR3 DNA is TGTGCCAGCACCCTCCGGGAAACAGGGGGTGGCTACACCTTC.

This clone was seen more than once but under ten times. This chain uses TRBV27 with TRBJ2-7; possible D gene TRBD2, 6 bases. The germline CDR1 and CDR2 sequences are MNHEY and SMNVEV (reference sequence). This CDR3 has 11 amino acids. Deletions cut 10 bases from V and 4 bases from J, with 11 bases between. The DNA for the CDR3 is TGTGCCACGGGACTGAATTACGAGCAGTACTTC. This translates into CATGLNYEQYF.

This sequence joins TRBV2 and TRBJ1-1; no definite D call. In germline, CDR1 is SNHLY, CDR2 FYNNEI. The CDR3 consists of 14 residues. With 5 bases removed from V and 1 base from J, the gap between germline ends came to 11 bases. In nucleotides, the CDR3 is TGTGCCAGCAGTCAGACTCGGGGGAACACTGAAGCTTTCTTT. Protein sequence: CASSQTRGNTEAFF. Full variable domain (remainder filled in from reference TRBV2 and TRBJ1-1): EPEVTQTPSHQVTQMGQEVILRCVPISNHLYFYWYRQILGQKVEFLVSFYNNEISEKSEIFDDQFSVERPDGSNFTLKIRSTKLEDSAMYFCASSQTRGNTEAFFGQGTRLTVV.

The chain uses TRBV6-6 and TRBJ1-1; D not resolved. Deletions cut 4 bases from V and 0 bases from J, with 9 bases between. The CDR3 length is 14 residues. Per germline, CDR1 MNHNY and CDR2 SVGAGI (reference sequence). This CDR3 reads CASSFTELNTEAFF. The CDR3 DNA sequence: TGTGCCAGCAGTTTTACAGAGCTGAACACTGAAGCTTTCTTT.

The V and J genes are TRBV5-1 and TRBJ2-7; D possibly matches TRBD1 or TRBD2 (7 bases each). This CDR3 comprises 16 residues. CDR1 and CDR2 from the germline V gene are SGHRS and YFSETQ. V lost 4 bases and J 1 base, leaving 18 bases between the germline ends. CDR3 sequence: CASSLGGGAPSYEQYF. CDR3 in DNA: TGCGCCAGCAGCCTGGGAGGGGGCGCCCCTTCCTACGAGCAGTACTTC.

This rearrangement joins TRBV2 to TRBJ2-2, with 8 positions matching TRBD2. The V gene end was trimmed by 2 bases and the J gene end by 5 bases; junction bases not matched to a gene: 10. The germline gives CDR1 SNHLY, CDR2 FYNNEI. The CDR3 runs 17 residues. As DNA, the CDR3 is TGTGCCAGCAGTGAAATGGCGCGGGGGGCACGAACCGGGGAGCTGTTTTTT. This sequence encodes CASSEMARGARTGELFF.